This T cell receptor (beta chain) stems from a study of cytomegalovirus exposure and HLA in healthy donors. V shed 0 bases, J shed 4 bases, and the junction held 8 bases outside the gene matches. Germline-derived CDR1 and CDR2 are SGHRS and YFSETQ. CDR3 length: 16 residues. The study ran its PCR with 60 Vbeta and 13 Jbeta primers. Assay used: immunoSEQ multiplex PCR; TCRdb lists only in-frame clones, some missing. The sample includes around 170,000 clones, less than 85% of them seen just once. The sequenced sample consisted of PBMCs. This sequence joins TRBV5-1 and TRBJ2-7; 9 bases agree with TRBD1. The sequence came from a man aged 40-49 years in good health and CMV-seronegative. CDR3 protein: CASSLEPGQGLYEQYF. The CDR3 DNA sequence: TGCGCCAGCAGCTTGGAACCGGGACAGGGTTTGTACGAGCAGTACTTC.